Following are 21 T cell receptor beta chains from one sample sequenced in a study of cytomegalovirus exposure and HLA in healthy donors. The primer mix had 60 Vbeta and 13 Jbeta primers. The data were produced by immunoSEQ multiplex PCR, yet TCRdb's version contains in-frame clones alone and is incomplete. The sample holds some 210,000 clones, roughly four fifths seen once. The material sequenced was PBMCs. The receptors here all came from a woman in her 30s in good health and CMV-seropositive.

The chain employs TRBV27 and TRBJ1-1, with 7 bases lining up with TRBD1. V shed 0 bases, J shed 1 base, and the junction held 2 bases outside the gene matches. The CDR3 consists of 15 residues. Germline V gene lookup returns CDR1 MNHEY and CDR2 SMNVEV (reference sequence). As DNA, the CDR3 is TGTGCCAGCAGTTTATCCGACAGGGCGAACACTGAAGCTTTCTTT. It specifies CASSLSDRANTEAFF.

In the case of this clone: One end of the junction fails to match germline, which may point to a read error. Other nucleotide sequences in the sample specify the same CDR3. V is TRBV28 and J is TRBJ1-5; 7 bases are a match to TRBD1. The CDR3 length is 13 residues. The germline CDR1 and CDR2 sequences are MDHEN and SYDVKM. The CDR3 bases are TGTGCCAGCAGCGGGACAGCTAATCAGCCCCAGCACTTT. Translation gives CASSGTANQPQHF. Based on the CDR3 plus reference TRBV28 and TRBJ1-5, the full variable domain is DVKVTQSSRYLVKRTGEKVFLECVQDMDHENMFWYRQDPGLGLRLIYFSYDVKMKEKGDIPEGYSVSREKKERFSLILESASTNQTSMYLCASSGTANQPQHFGDGTRLSIL.

The chain joins TRBV29-1 to TRBJ2-1; possible D gene TRBD2, 5 bases. Trimming left V 7 bases short and J 0 bases short, with 16 bases between. The CDR3 length is 15 residues. Germline CDR1 reads SQVTM; CDR2 reads ANQGSEA. CDR3 protein: CSGQYRGSSYNEQFF. The CDR3, as DNA: TGCAGCGGGCAGTATCGGGGAAGCTCCTACAATGAGCAGTTCTTC.

The chain combines TRBV6-6 with TRBJ2-7, with 8 bases identical to TRBD1. Trimming at V came to 2 bases and at J to 4 bases, leaving 4 bases not matched to a gene. The V gene's germline CDR1 is MNHNY and CDR2 SVGAGI (reference sequence). The CDR3 runs to 14 residues. The CDR3 reads CASSYGQGAYEQYF. CDR3 nucleotide sequence: TGTGCCAGCAGTTACGGCCAGGGGGCTTACGAGCAGTACTTC.

In DNA form, the CDR3 reads TGTGCCAGCAGCTCAAAGGTCCTCGGGACAGATACGCAGTATTTT. The encoded protein is CASSSKVLGTDTQYF. This chain joins TRBV11-2 and TRBJ2-3; D ambiguous. The CDR3 totals 15 residues. V was trimmed by 4 bases and J by 3 bases, leaving 14 bases between them. CDR1 is SGHAT, CDR2 FQNNGV, per germline.

This chain links TRBV15 with TRBJ2-7, with TRBD2 matching 12 bases. Germline CDR1 reads LNHNV; CDR2 reads YYDKDF (reference sequence). V lost 3 bases, J lost 3 bases, and 9 bases stayed unmatched. The CDR3 runs to 17 residues. The CDR3 here is CATSSYGTSGLNYEQYF. CDR3 bases: TGTGCCACCAGCAGTTACGGGACTAGCGGGCTAAACTACGAGCAGTACTTC.

The V call is TRBV11-3, the J call TRBJ1-1, with a weak D call TRBD1 (6 bases). Between the trimmed V and J ends, which lost 0 bases and 4 bases, there was a span of 9 bases. CDR1 and CDR2 from the germline V gene are SGHNT and YENEEA. The CDR3 sequence is 14 residues long. Written as DNA, the CDR3 is TGTGCCAGCAGCTTAGATTCCAGGGGCACTGAAGCTTTCTTT. Its protein product is CASSLDSRGTEAFF.

This clone has just a few counts. The chain links TRBV6-1 to TRBJ2-7, with 12 bases fitting TRBD1. J lost 6 bases, V lost 6 bases, and 6 bases had no gene match. The germline V gene encodes CDR1 MNHNS and CDR2 SASEGT. The CDR3 totals 14 residues. The CDR3: CASRDRDRGREQYF. DNA for the CDR3: TGTGCCAGCAGGGACCGGGACAGGGGGCGCGAGCAGTACTTC.

The chain carries TRBV5-6 and TRBJ1-2; D may be TRBD1 (6 bases). Germline V gene data show CDR1 as SGHDT and CDR2 as YYEEEE. This CDR3 is 14 amino acids long. V was pared by 1 base and J by 12 bases, with 19 bases between. The DNA for the CDR3 is TGTGCCAGCAGCTTGAGGGGGGCGCCAGCGGGAAACACCTTC. Amino acid sequence: CASSLRGAPAGNTF.

The chain uses TRBV6-6 and TRBJ2-7; D is ambiguous. The CDR3 covers 12 residues. Per germline, CDR1 MNHNY and CDR2 SVGAGI (reference sequence). The V end was cut by 6 bases, the J end by 2 bases, with 8 bases between. The CDR3 is CASSPVPYEQYF. The CDR3 nucleotides are TGTGCCAGCAGCCCCGTCCCCTACGAGCAGTACTTC.

The chain has TRBV10-1 and TRBJ2-2; 14 bases agree with TRBD2. V trimming: 4 bases; J trimming: 8 bases; junction bases outside the gene matches: 3. Germline V CDR1 and CDR2: WNHNN, SYGVQD (reference sequence). The CDR3 runs to 15 residues. The CDR3 loop reads CASSGGLAGAGELFF. In DNA form, the CDR3 reads TGCGCCAGCAGTGGGGGACTAGCGGGAGCAGGGGAGCTGTTTTTT.

The chain combines TRBV5-1 with TRBJ2-1; a possible D gene is TRBD2 (6 bases). Germline CDR1 and CDR2: SGHRS and YFSETQ. This CDR3 is built from 14 residues. The V end lost 6 bases, the J end lost 7 bases, and 17 bases lay between the germline ends. The CDR3 nucleotides are TGCGCCAGCAAAGGTGGAGGGAGCCCGAATGAGCAGTTCTTC. It is translated as CASKGGGSPNEQFF.

The rearrangement links TRBV4-3 to TRBJ1-3; D not resolved. This CDR3 region has 15 residues. Germline assignment: CDR1 LGHNA and CDR2 YSLEER. V lost 3 bases and J lost 0, with 9 bases in between. The CDR3, as DNA: TGCGCCAGCAGCCAGGGGAGATACTCTGGAAACACCATATATTTT. Amino acids: CASSQGRYSGNTIYF.

This clone has more than one count but fewer than ten. The V and J genes are TRBV7-2 and TRBJ2-5; 9 bases map to TRBD2. Germline CDR1 SGHTA, CDR2 FQGNSA. J lost 2 bases, V lost 2 bases, and 6 bases had no gene match. The CDR3 sequence is 16 residues long. The CDR3 region is CASSLFASGTQETQYF. CDR3 bases: TGTGCCAGCAGCTTATTTGCTAGCGGGACACAAGAGACCCAGTACTTC.

The CDR3, as DNA: TGCGCCAGCACCCAATGGGCCTCGGGCACAGATACGCAGTATTTT. This encodes CASTQWASGTDTQYF. The gene calls are TRBV5-1 and TRBJ2-3; D remains unclear. Germline V gene data show CDR1 as SGHRS and CDR2 as YFSETQ. Between the trimmed V and J ends, which lost 6 bases and 1 base, there was a span of 15 bases. There are 15 residues in the CDR3.

The chain has TRBV6-1 and TRBJ1-1, with 7 bases aligning to TRBD1. The CDR3 sequence is 18 residues long. In germline, CDR1 is MNHNS, CDR2 SASEGT. Unmatched junction bases numbered 14, after V lost 4 bases and J lost 0 bases. The CDR3: CASSASLGGRGLNTEAFF. The CDR3 bases are TGTGCCAGCAGTGCCTCCTTAGGGGGCCGGGGGCTGAACACTGAAGCTTTCTTT.

This clone appeared a few times. This chain connects TRBV18 to TRBJ2-1, with unresolved D. Trimming cost V 2 bases and J 7 bases, with 9 bases left between them. CDR3 length: 13 residues. Per germline, CDR1 KGHSH and CDR2 LQKENI. The CDR3 region has the DNA TGTGCCAGCTCACCAAGATTAGTGAATGAGCAGTTCTTC. This codes for CASSPRLVNEQFF.

V usage is TRBV6-1 and J usage is TRBJ1-1, with TRBD1 identical over 7 bases. Looked up from germline, CDR1 is MNHNS and CDR2 is SASEGT. J was trimmed by 3 bases and V by 6 bases; bases with no gene match: 10. The CDR3 length is 15 residues. The CDR3: CASRQTGRSDTEAFF. The DNA of the CDR3 is TGTGCCAGCAGACAGACAGGGCGGTCGGACACTGAAGCTTTCTTT.

The CDR3 protein is CASSPLAGGTDTQYF. CDR3 nucleotides: TGTGCCAGCAGCCCACTAGCGGGGGGGACAGATACGCAGTATTTT. This rearrangement joins TRBV5-6 to TRBJ2-3, with 13 bases lining up with TRBD2. Germline V gives CDR1 SGHDT, CDR2 YYEEEE. The J segment lost 3 bases and the V segment lost 4 bases, leaving 2 bases of the junction unmatched. There are 15 residues in the CDR3.

The chain combines TRBV18 with TRBJ2-1; TRBD2 might be the D (6 bases). The CDR3 is made up of 12 amino acids. The V gene lost 6 bases and the J gene lost 6 bases, with 9 bases spanning the gap. The germline V gene has CDR1 KGHSH and CDR2 LQKENI. The CDR3 reads CASSPGGNEQFF. The CDR3 DNA reads as TGTGCCAGCTCTCCCGGGGGCAATGAGCAGTTCTTC. The variable domain in full, completed from reference TRBV18 and TRBJ2-1, reads NAGVMQNPRHLVRRRGQEARLRCSPMKGHSHVYWYRQLPEEGLKFMVYLQKENIIDESGMPKERFSAEFPKEGPSILRIQQVVRGDSAAYFCASSPGGNEQFFGPGTRLTVL.

The V and J genes are TRBV28 and TRBJ2-7; D unresolved. V lost 5 bases and J 7 bases, leaving 18 bases between the germline ends. CDR1 and CDR2 (germline): MDHEN, SYDVKM. This CDR3 spans 14 amino acids. CDR3 residues: CASSIIPLVGEQYF. The CDR3 coding sequence is TGTGCCAGCAGTATTATCCCCCTCGTCGGGGAGCAGTACTTC.